This T cell receptor beta chain was retrieved from a study of neurological immune-mediated disorders. Time point meaning: longitudinal time-point 1 (baseline). This clonotype was picked up many times. The cDNA came from 5'RACE with 10-nucleotide random UMIs. One entry per CDR3 protein, called by TCRdb with MiXCR from the 5' RACE reads. The profile covers over 55,000 distinct CDR3 sequences, with roughly 10% appearing a single time and 6% to 8.5% taken by the ten largest. The V end lost 5 bases, the J end lost 2 bases, and 15 bases lay between the germline ends. The CDR3 runs 15 residues. Germline CDR1 and CDR2: LGHDT and YNNKEL (reference sequence).

The clonotype originates from a male donor with HTLV-1-associated myelopathy (HAM/TSP). The rearrangement joins TRBV3-1 to TRBJ1-2; D gene ambiguous. Sequenced sample: PBMCs. In DNA, the CDR3 is TGTGCCAGCAGCACAACCTTCGACGGAAACTATGGCTACACCTTC. Translated: CASSTTFDGNYGYTF.